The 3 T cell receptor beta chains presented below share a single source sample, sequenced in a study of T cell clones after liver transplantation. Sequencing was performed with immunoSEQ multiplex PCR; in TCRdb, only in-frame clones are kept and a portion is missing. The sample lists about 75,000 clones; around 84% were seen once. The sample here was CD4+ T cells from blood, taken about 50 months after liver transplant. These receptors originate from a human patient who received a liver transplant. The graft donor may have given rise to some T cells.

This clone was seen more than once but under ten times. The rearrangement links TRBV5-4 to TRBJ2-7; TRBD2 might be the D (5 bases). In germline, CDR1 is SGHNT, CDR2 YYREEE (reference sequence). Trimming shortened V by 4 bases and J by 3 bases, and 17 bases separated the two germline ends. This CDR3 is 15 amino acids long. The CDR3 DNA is TGTGCCAGCAGCCCCCCGGACTGGCGGATCTACGAGCAGTACTTC. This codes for CASSPPDWRIYEQYF.

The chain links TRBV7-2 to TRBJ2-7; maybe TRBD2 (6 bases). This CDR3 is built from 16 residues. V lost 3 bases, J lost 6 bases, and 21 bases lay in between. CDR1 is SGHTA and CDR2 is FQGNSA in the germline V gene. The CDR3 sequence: CASSLRGSPTLVEQYF. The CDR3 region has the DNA TGTGCCAGCAGCTTGCGGGGAAGTCCAACCCTTGTCGAGCAGTACTTC.

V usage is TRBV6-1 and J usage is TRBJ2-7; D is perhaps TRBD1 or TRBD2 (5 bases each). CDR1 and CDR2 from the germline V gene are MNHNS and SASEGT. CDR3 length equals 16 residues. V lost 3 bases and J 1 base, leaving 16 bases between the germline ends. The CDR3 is CASSEGVGASSYEQYF. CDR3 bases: TGTGCCAGCAGTGAGGGGGTTGGGGCCTCTTCCTACGAGCAGTACTTC.